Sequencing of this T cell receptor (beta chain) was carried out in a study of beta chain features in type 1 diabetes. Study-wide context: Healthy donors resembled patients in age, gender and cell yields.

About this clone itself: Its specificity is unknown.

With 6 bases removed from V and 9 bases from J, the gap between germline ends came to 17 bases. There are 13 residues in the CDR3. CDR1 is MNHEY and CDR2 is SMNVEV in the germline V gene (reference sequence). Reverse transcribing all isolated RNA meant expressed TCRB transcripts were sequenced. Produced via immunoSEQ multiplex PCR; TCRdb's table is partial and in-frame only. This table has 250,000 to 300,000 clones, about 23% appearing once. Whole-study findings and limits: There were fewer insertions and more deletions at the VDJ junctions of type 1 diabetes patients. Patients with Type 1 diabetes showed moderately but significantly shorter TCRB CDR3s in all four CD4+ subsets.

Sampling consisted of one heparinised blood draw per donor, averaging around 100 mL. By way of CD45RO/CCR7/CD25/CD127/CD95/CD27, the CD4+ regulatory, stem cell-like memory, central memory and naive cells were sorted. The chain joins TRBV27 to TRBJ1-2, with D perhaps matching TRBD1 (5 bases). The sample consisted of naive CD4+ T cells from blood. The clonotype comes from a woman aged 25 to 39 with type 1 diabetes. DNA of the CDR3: TGTGCCAGCAGCCTCGGGACTGCCCACAGCTACACCTTC. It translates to CASSLGTAHSYTF.